This T cell receptor beta chain derives from a study of blood T cell repertoires in COVID-19. Across the whole study: Donors in the United States, Italy and Spain gave samples during acute or convalescent COVID-19. In each case, the material was cDNA or gDNA derived from T cells, B-cell-depleted T cells, or PBMCs.

Methods used by the authors: Scientists estimated how many nucleated cells there were by amplifying reference gene primers. Assay: immunoSEQ multiplex PCR; the TCRdb copy retains only in-frame clones and omits some. The V and J calls and clone size come from that table; D and trimming were worked out from the DNA. The sample includes more than 85,000 clones, about 88% of them seen just once. The sequenced sample consisted of peripheral blood. This receptor was taken from a middle-aged man with active or convalescent COVID-19.

The CDR3 reads CASQGANTEAFF. The CDR3 DNA reads TGTGCCAGCCAGGGGGCGAACACTGAAGCTTTCTTT. The V call is TRBV6-5, the J call TRBJ1-1; TRBD1 aligns across 8 bases. V trimming: 8 bases; J trimming: 1 base; junction bases outside the gene matches: 0. The CDR3 runs to 12 residues. Germline V gene data show CDR1 as MNHEY and CDR2 as SVGAGI.